These 24 T cell receptor beta chains originate from one sample sequenced in a study of blood T cell repertoires in COVID-19. Method: immunoSEQ multiplex PCR; TCRdb's copy keeps in-frame clones and lacks some. This sample carries around 140,000 clones, under 85% of them seen once, and the ten largest clones take about 1.6%. Sequences were obtained from peripheral blood. Every receptor here comes from a human donor in a cohort sampled during active COVID-19.

This chain uses TRBV7-2 with TRBJ1-1; D unclear. With 4 bases removed from V and 4 bases from J, the gap between germline ends came to 13 bases. This CDR3 spans 14 amino acids. CDR1 SGHTA and CDR2 FQGNSA come from the germline V gene. The CDR3 here is CASSSLAGSTEAFF. The CDR3 coding sequence is TGTGCCAGCAGCTCCCTAGCTGGGTCCACTGAAGCTTTCTTT.

This clone was counted a few times. The chain is built from TRBV5-1 and TRBJ1-3, with unresolved D. The V end lost 0 bases, the J end lost 0 bases, and 4 bases lay between the germline ends. Germline-derived CDR1 and CDR2 are SGHRS and YFSETQ. This CDR3 contains 14 residues. CDR3 DNA sequence: TGCGCCAGCAGCTTGGAGAGCTCTGGAAACACCATATATTTT. Encoded protein: CASSLESSGNTIYF. The full variable domain, in which reference TRBV5-1 and TRBJ1-3 provide the parts outside the CDR3, is KAGVTQTPRYLIKTRGQQVTLSCSPISGHRSVSWYQQTPGQGLQFLFEYFSETQRNKGNFPGRFSGRQFSNSRSEMNVSTLELGDSALYLCASSLESSGNTIYFGEGSWLTVV.

This chain uses TRBV19 with TRBJ2-1, with 11 positions matching TRBD1. The germline V gene has CDR1 LNHDA and CDR2 SQIVND (reference sequence). The CDR3 extends over 17 amino acids. With V trimmed by 3 bases and J by 8 bases, 12 bases remained unmatched. The CDR3 is CASSIGSGQGVVDEQFF. CDR3 bases: TGTGCCAGTAGTATCGGGTCGGGACAGGGGGTAGTGGATGAGCAGTTCTTC.

This chain connects TRBV7-8 to TRBJ2-1; TRBD2 is a possible D gene (6 bases). The V gene lost 0 bases and the J gene lost 3 bases, with 9 bases spanning the gap. The CDR3 covers 15 residues. Germline lookup yields CDR1 SGHVS and CDR2 FQNEAQ. The CDR3 loop is CASSLAGGIYNEQFF. DNA for the CDR3: TGTGCCAGCAGCTTAGCGGGAGGAATCTACAATGAGCAGTTCTTC.

The CDR3 reads CASSLPGTDFYGYTF. The CDR3 DNA sequence: TGTGCCAGCAGCTTACCCGGGACAGACTTCTATGGCTACACCTTC. The gene calls are TRBV5-6 and TRBJ1-2, with TRBD1 matching over 7 bases. The CDR3 sequence is 15 residues long. The V gene end was trimmed by 2 bases and the J gene end by 4 bases; junction bases not matched to a gene: 8. Germline values: CDR1 SGHDT, CDR2 YYEEEE.

This chain connects TRBV7-2 to TRBJ2-5; 9 bases map to TRBD2. The germline V gene has CDR1 SGHTA and CDR2 FQGNSA. Losses at the gene ends were 5 bases for V and 6 bases for J; bases not matched to a gene: 7. The CDR3 length is 14 residues. The CDR3 DNA reads as TGTGCCAGCAGCCCCGGGACTAGCACAAAGACCCAGTACTTC. Its protein product is CASSPGTSTKTQYF.

The chain has TRBV7-3 and TRBJ2-3, with unresolved D. The CDR3 contains 13 residues. Trimming stripped 5 bases from V and 2 bases from J, with 8 bases between. The germline V gene has CDR1 SGHTA and CDR2 FQGTGA. The CDR3: CASSTVDTDTQYF. CDR3 DNA sequence: TGTGCCAGCAGCACGGTTGACACAGATACGCAGTATTTT.

The chain links TRBV15 to TRBJ2-6, with D unresolved. Germline V gene sequence: CDR1 LNHNV, CDR2 YYDKDF (reference sequence). Trimming stripped 3 bases from V and 0 bases from J, with 6 bases between. CDR3 length equals 15 residues. The CDR3 region has the DNA TGTGCCACCAGCAGGTCGAGCTCTGGGGCCAACGTCCTGACTTTC. Translated, it gives CATSRSSSGANVLTF.

This clone was counted a few times. The chain uses TRBV7-3 and TRBJ2-1; D is undetermined. Germline assignment: CDR1 SGHTA and CDR2 FQGTGA. The CDR3 extends over 13 amino acids. The V end was cut by 2 bases, the J end by 5 bases, with 7 bases between. CDR3 nucleotide sequence: TGTGCCAGCAGCTTAGCGTTTGACAATGAGCAGTTCTTC. Its translation is CASSLAFDNEQFF.

The genes are TRBV13 and TRBJ1-2; D perhaps matches TRBD1 (5 bases). Trimming removed 6 bases from V and 5 bases from J, with 16 bases in between. Germline V gene data show CDR1 as PRHDT and CDR2 as FYEKMQ (reference sequence). This CDR3 has 14 residues. The CDR3 loop reads CASRKAGRSYGYTF. The CDR3 DNA follows: TGTGCCAGCAGGAAAGCGGGACGGTCATATGGCTACACCTTC.

The CDR3 sequence is CASSHRGTGELFF. The CDR3 DNA reads as TGTGCCAGCAGTCACAGGGGAACCGGGGAGCTGTTTTTT. J is TRBJ2-2 and V is TRBV27; 7 positions match TRBD1. V was clipped by 5 bases and J by 5 bases; unmatched bases: 2. CDR3 length: 13 amino acids. Germline V gives CDR1 MNHEY, CDR2 SMNVEV (reference sequence).

The gene calls are TRBV18 and TRBJ2-7; unclear D gene. Trimming took off 3 bases at V and 4 bases at J, with 10 bases between the two ends. The germline CDR1 and CDR2 sequences are KGHSH and LQKENI. This CDR3 is built from 13 residues. Written as DNA, the CDR3 is TGTGCCAGCTCACCCGCCATGGCATACGAGCAGTACTTC. Translated: CASSPAMAYEQYF.

This chain connects TRBV6-5 to TRBJ2-1, with D tentatively TRBD1 (7 bases). The CDR3 is made up of 15 amino acids. CDR1 is MNHEY and CDR2 is SVGAGI in the germline V gene. Trimming took 7 bases from V and 5 from J, leaving 18 bases between them. DNA for the CDR3: TGTGCCAGCAACCCGGGACTCCAGGGGGACAATGAGCAGTTCTTC. Its protein product is CASNPGLQGDNEQFF.

This chain uses TRBV7-2 with TRBJ1-6, with a tentative D call TRBD1 (6 bases). From germline, CDR1 is SGHTA and CDR2 FQGNSA. The CDR3 runs to 16 residues. V was cut by 6 bases and J by 7 bases, with 19 bases left in between. This CDR3 reads CASSMAGGLPNSPLHF. CDR3 DNA sequence: TGTGCCAGCAGTATGGCGGGGGGCCTGCCGAATTCACCCCTCCACTTT.

The chain joins TRBV12-3 or TRBV12-4 to TRBJ1-3, with TRBD1 as a possible D gene (5 bases). Deletions cut 10 bases from V and 3 bases from J, with 10 bases between. CDR3 length: 12 residues. In nucleotides, the CDR3 is TGTGCCACTGGGGGGTTTGGAAACACCATATATTTT. It encodes CATGGFGNTIYF.

The chain carries TRBV19 and TRBJ2-7; 11 bases line up with TRBD2. Germline CDR1 reads LNHDA; CDR2 reads SQIVND (reference sequence). The CDR3 is 15 residues long. The trim removed 6 bases at V and 3 bases at J, leaving 7 bases unmatched. DNA of the CDR3: TGTGCCAGTAGAACCGGGACTAGCGGAAACTACGAGCAGTACTTC. Residues: CASRTGTSGNYEQYF.

CDR3: CASTREGYSNQPQHF. CDR3 sequence (DNA): TGTGCCAGTACCCGGGAAGGCTATAGCAATCAGCCCCAGCATTTT. This rearrangement joins TRBV19 to TRBJ1-5; D not resolved. CDR1 is LNHDA and CDR2 is SQIVND in the germline V gene (reference sequence). This CDR3 region has 15 residues. With 7 bases removed from V and 0 bases from J, the gap between germline ends came to 13 bases.

This clone was found a few times. The chain combines TRBV11-3 with TRBJ1-5; D is unresolved. This CDR3 has 16 amino acids. V was trimmed by 5 bases and J by 3 bases, leaving 17 bases between them. Germline V lookup: CDR1 SGHNT, CDR2 YENEEA. The CDR3 DNA reads TGTGCCAGCAGCCTCACTGGGCAGAAACACAATCAGCCCCAGCATTTT. It codes for CASSLTGQKHNQPQHF.

The chain employs TRBV19 and TRBJ2-3; a possible D gene is TRBD1 (6 bases). The CDR3 runs 14 residues. The V end was cut by 4 bases, the J end by 2 bases, with 10 bases between. Germline values: CDR1 LNHDA, CDR2 SQIVND (reference sequence). This chain's CDR3 is CASSTSGATDTQYF. The CDR3 coding sequence is TGTGCCAGTAGTACCTCAGGGGCCACAGATACGCAGTATTTT.

The chain joins TRBV13 to TRBJ2-7; maybe TRBD1 (6 bases). Germline CDR1 PRHDT, CDR2 FYEKMQ (reference sequence). Trimming removed 2 bases at V and 0 bases at J, with 8 bases between. The CDR3 has 14 amino acids. CDR3 in amino acids: CASSLQGSSYEQYF. For the CDR3, the DNA is TGTGCCAGCAGCTTACAGGGGAGCTCCTACGAGCAGTACTTC.

The chain combines TRBV15 with TRBJ1-3, with TRBD1 matching 7 bases. The CDR3 covers 14 residues. CDR1 and CDR2 from the germline V gene are LNHNV and YYDKDF (reference sequence). V lost 3 bases and J lost 4; bases outside the gene matches: 3. CDR3 nucleotides: TGTGCCACCAGCAGTCGACAGGGAGGAAACACCATATATTTT. Its translation is CATSSRQGGNTIYF.

CDR3 bases: TGTGCCAGCAGCTTATTAACCTACGAGCAGTACTTC. It codes for CASSLLTYEQYF. This chain joins TRBV7-2 and TRBJ2-7; no reliable D call. V lost 2 bases, J lost 2 bases, and 4 bases lay in between. Germline lookup yields CDR1 SGHTA and CDR2 FQGNSA. The CDR3 loop spans 12 amino acids.

The J gene is TRBJ2-2, the V gene TRBV2; 10 bases fit TRBD2. CDR1 and CDR2 (germline): SNHLY, FYNNEI. This CDR3 is built from 15 residues. The V segment lost 7 bases and the J segment 6 bases; nucleotides outside the gene matches: 8. The CDR3 DNA is TGTGCCAGCAATGTTCAAGCGGGAGGGGCCGGGGAGCTGTTTTTT. It specifies CASNVQAGGAGELFF.

The rearrangement links TRBV28 to TRBJ1-2; 11 bases fit TRBD1. CDR3 size: 13 residues. Trimming took 11 bases from V and 7 from J; bases not matched to a gene: 9. Germline V gene data show CDR1 as MDHEN and CDR2 as SYDVKM. The CDR3 nucleotides are TGTGCCGGAGGACAGGGGGCCTTCGGTGGCTACACCTTC. Translated, it gives CAGGQGAFGGYTF.